The T cell receptor (beta chain) described here comes from a study of long-term antiretroviral therapy in people with HIV. Points from the study as a whole: All time points showed a repertoire dominated by clones expanded before ART. In HIV, the repertoires covered a tighter span of CDR3 lengths than in controls.

Researchers secured at least one pre-ART and at least two post-ART PBMC samples from each donor. For this clone: Its specificity is unknown.

Run at survey level, the immunoSEQ assay was version v3.0. Some clones are missing from TCRdb's copy, which holds only in-frame ones; the method was immunoSEQ multiplex PCR. The sample includes under 45,000 clones, less than 85% seen only once; the top ten take 4.5% to 6%. Source: unsorted PBMCs, taken 3.4 years after starting antiretroviral therapy. The sequence came from a man aged 25-45 years with HIV.

In DNA, the CDR3 is TGCGCCAGCAGCTTCGACGGAGTTTACTCCTACGAGCAGTACTTC. This gives the protein CASSFDGVYSYEQYF. The V gene is TRBV5-1, the J gene TRBJ2-7; D is unresolved. Trimming removed 2 bases at V and 0 bases at J, with 12 bases between. The germline CDR1 and CDR2 sequences are SGHRS and YFSETQ. This CDR3 has 15 amino acids. Complete variable domain (other parts from reference TRBV5-1 and TRBJ2-7): KAGVTQTPRYLIKTRGQQVTLSCSPISGHRSVSWYQQTPGQGLQFLFEYFSETQRNKGNFPGRFSGRQFSNSRSEMNVSTLELGDSALYLCASSFDGVYSYEQYFGPGTRLTVT.